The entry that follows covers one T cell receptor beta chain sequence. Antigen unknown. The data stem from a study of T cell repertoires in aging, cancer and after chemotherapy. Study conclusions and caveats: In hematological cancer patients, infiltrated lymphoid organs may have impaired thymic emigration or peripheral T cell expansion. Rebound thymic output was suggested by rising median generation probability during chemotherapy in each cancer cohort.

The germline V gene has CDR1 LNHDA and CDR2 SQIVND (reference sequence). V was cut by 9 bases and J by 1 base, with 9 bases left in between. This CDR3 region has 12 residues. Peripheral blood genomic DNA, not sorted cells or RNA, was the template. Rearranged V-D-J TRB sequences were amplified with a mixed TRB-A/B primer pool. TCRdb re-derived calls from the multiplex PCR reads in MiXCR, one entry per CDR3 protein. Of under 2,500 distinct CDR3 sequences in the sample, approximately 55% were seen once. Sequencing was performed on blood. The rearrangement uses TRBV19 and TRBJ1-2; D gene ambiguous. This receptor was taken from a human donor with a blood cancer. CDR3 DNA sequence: TGTGCCAGCCGCGGGGATAACTATGGCTACACCTTC. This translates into CASRGDNYGYTF.